The 13 T cell receptor beta chains given below trace back to one sample, sequenced in a study of PD-L1 blockade in urothelial cancer. Libraries were prepared by immunoSEQ multiplex PCR; TCRdb keeps only in-frame clonotypes and omits some of them. The data show approximately 52,000 clones, 85% seen once. Time point here: pretreatment peripheral blood. Here the sequenced sample was PBMCs, taken around atezolizumab (anti-PD-L1) treatment. All receptors derive from a man in his 70s with urothelial cancer.

The CDR3 DNA reads TGTGCCAGCAGCCAGGGTCCATATGGCTACACCTTC. Its protein is CASSQGPYGYTF. This rearrangement joins TRBV28 to TRBJ1-2; weak D call: TRBD1 (5 bases). Trimming stripped 6 bases from V and 5 bases from J, with 10 bases between. The germline gives CDR1 MDHEN, CDR2 SYDVKM. This CDR3 region has 12 residues.

CDR3 sequence reads: CASSSRSGGAEQYF. DNA for the CDR3: TGTGCCAGCAGCTCCCGGTCCGGGGGTGCCGAGCAGTACTTC. J is TRBJ2-7 and V is TRBV7-9; TRBD2 is a possible D gene (6 bases). CDR3 length: 14 amino acids. Trimming removed 4 bases at V and 6 bases at J, with 16 bases between. CDR1 and CDR2 from the germline V gene are SEHNR and FQNEAQ (reference sequence).

The V call is TRBV4-2, the J call TRBJ2-3; 12 bases are a match to TRBD2. The V gene end was trimmed by 0 bases and the J gene end by 4 bases; junction bases not matched to a gene: 2. The CDR3 runs 16 residues. Germline CDR1 is LGHNA and CDR2 is YNFKEQ. The CDR3 bases are TGTGCCAGCAGCCAAGAAAGACTAGCGGGAGCAGATACGCAGTATTTT. It encodes CASSQERLAGADTQYF.

There are a few counts of this clone. The J gene is TRBJ1-2, the V gene TRBV28, with D possibly being TRBD1 (5 bases). Germline V gene lookup returns CDR1 MDHEN and CDR2 SYDVKM. Trimming removed 7 bases from V and 4 bases from J, with 13 bases in between. The CDR3 contains 13 residues. CDR3 bases: TGTGCCAGCATGACAGCACGCATCTATGGCTACACCTTC. Its protein is CASMTARIYGYTF.

The chain links TRBV5-4 to TRBJ1-3; unclear D gene. Germline V gene lookup returns CDR1 SGHNT and CDR2 YYREEE (reference sequence). The CDR3 runs to 15 residues. Trimming removed 0 bases from V and 0 bases from J, with 7 bases in between. The CDR3 loop reads CASSLGGYSGNTIYF. In nucleotides, the CDR3 is TGTGCCAGCAGCTTGGGCGGCTACTCTGGAAACACCATATATTTT.

This clone was found once. This chain joins TRBV6-1 and TRBJ2-1, with TRBD2 matching over 7 bases. V lost 4 bases, J lost 8 bases, and 8 bases stayed unmatched. This CDR3 comprises 14 residues. Per germline, CDR1 MNHNS and CDR2 SASEGT. In nucleotides, the CDR3 is TGTGCCAGCAGTGTGAGCGGGACCCGGGATGAGCAGTTCTTC. Translated: CASSVSGTRDEQFF.

This CDR3 reads CATSRDGGGWTEAFF. CDR3 DNA: TGTGCCACCAGCAGAGATGGGGGAGGTTGGACTGAAGCTTTCTTT. The rearrangement uses TRBV15 and TRBJ1-1; a possible D gene is TRBD1 (5 bases). Germline values: CDR1 LNHNV, CDR2 YYDKDF (reference sequence). There are 15 residues in the CDR3. Deletions cut 0 bases from V and 5 bases from J, with 13 bases between.

This chain connects TRBV5-1 to TRBJ2-3; 10 positions agree with TRBD2. Germline V gene data show CDR1 as SGHRS and CDR2 as YFSETQ. The CDR3 spans 16 residues. With 0 bases clipped from V and 2 bases from J, the junction kept 3 bases outside the gene matches. The CDR3 sequence is CASSLAAGGNTDTQYF. DNA of the CDR3: TGCGCCAGCAGCTTGGCAGCGGGAGGGAACACAGATACGCAGTATTTT.

The chain combines TRBV19 with TRBJ1-5; tentative D call: TRBD1 (5 bases). V lost 7 bases and J lost 6, with 16 bases in between. CDR3 length: 14 amino acids. Per the germline V gene, CDR1 is LNHDA and CDR2 is SQIVND (reference sequence). The CDR3 DNA reads as TGTGCCAGTATGGCCCCAGGGAGGGGTCAGCCCCAGCATTTT. Translated: CASMAPGRGQPQHF.

This chain connects TRBV28 to TRBJ2-1; 11 bases fit TRBD2. CDR3 length: 17 residues. The trim removed 4 bases at V and 3 bases at J, leaving 8 bases unmatched. Per the germline V gene, CDR1 is MDHEN and CDR2 is SYDVKM. The CDR3 is CASSSPGLAEIYNEQFF. Here the CDR3 DNA reads TGTGCCAGCAGTTCGCCGGGACTAGCGGAAATCTACAATGAGCAGTTCTTC.

The V and J genes are TRBV19 and TRBJ2-7; D is perhaps TRBD2 (6 bases). Trimming removed 1 base from V and 4 bases from J, with 20 bases in between. Germline lookup yields CDR1 LNHDA and CDR2 SQIVND (reference sequence). CDR3 length: 17 amino acids. CDR3 sequence reads: CASSIASSGTRQYEQYF. The CDR3 bases are TGTGCCAGTAGTATAGCCAGCTCGGGGACTCGCCAGTACGAGCAGTACTTC.

The V and J genes are TRBV7-3 and TRBJ2-5; 11 positions agree with TRBD2. The CDR3 consists of 13 residues. The trim removed 11 bases at V and 5 bases at J, leaving 7 bases unmatched. Germline V CDR1 and CDR2: SGHTA, FQGTGA. The CDR3 loop reads CAGKLAGVETQYF. DNA of the CDR3: TGTGCCGGGAAACTAGCGGGAGTGGAGACCCAGTACTTC.

V and J are TRBV5-1 and TRBJ1-1; D unclear. The CDR3 totals 14 residues. Germline values: CDR1 SGHRS, CDR2 YFSETQ. Trimming removed 4 bases at V and 0 bases at J, with 10 bases between. The CDR3 sequence: CASSPRMLNTEAFF. The CDR3 DNA is TGCGCCAGCAGCCCCAGAATGCTGAACACTGAAGCTTTCTTT.